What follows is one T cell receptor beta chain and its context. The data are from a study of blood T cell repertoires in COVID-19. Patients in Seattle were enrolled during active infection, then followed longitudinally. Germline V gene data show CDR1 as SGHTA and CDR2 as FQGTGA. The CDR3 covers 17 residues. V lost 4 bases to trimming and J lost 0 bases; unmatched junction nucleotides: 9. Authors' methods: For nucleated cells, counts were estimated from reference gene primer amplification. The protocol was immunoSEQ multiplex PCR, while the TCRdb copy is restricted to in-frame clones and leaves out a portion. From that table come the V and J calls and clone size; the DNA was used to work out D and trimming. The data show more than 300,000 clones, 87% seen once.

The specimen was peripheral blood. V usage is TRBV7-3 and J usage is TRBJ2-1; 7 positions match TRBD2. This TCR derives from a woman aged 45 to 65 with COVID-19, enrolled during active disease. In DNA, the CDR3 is TGTGCCAGCAGCTCAAAGGTGCGGGGGAGCTCCTACAATGAGCAGTTCTTC. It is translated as CASSSKVRGSSYNEQFF.